Below are 26 T cell receptor beta chains sequenced from a single sample in a study of T-cell memory formation after mild COVID-19. TCRdb passed the 5' RACE reads through MiXCR, listing each CDR3 protein once. The sample carries about 130,000 distinct CDR3 sequences, 15% to 20% recorded once. Sequencing was done on a sample of PBMCs or a T cell subset sorted from them (not recorded which). These receptors all come from a man between 18 and 35 years old who had mild COVID-19 (a few samples of this study predate the infection). Cell type and time point are not known.

This clonotype appeared once. The genes are TRBV7-8 and TRBJ2-2; D is possibly TRBD1 (6 bases). V was pared by 1 base and J by 1 base, with 10 bases between. Germline V CDR1 and CDR2: SGHVS, FQNEAQ. This CDR3 region has 16 residues. CDR3 nucleotide sequence: TGTGCCAGCAGCTTAGGACAGGCCAGGAACACCGGGGAGCTGTTTTTT. Its protein is CASSLGQARNTGELFF.

This clonotype was seen only a few times. The genes are TRBV5-1 and TRBJ2-1; D gene unclear. The germline V and J ends were trimmed by 1 base and 4 bases, with 12 bases remaining between them. CDR3 length: 15 amino acids. Germline V gene data show CDR1 as SGHRS and CDR2 as YFSETQ. In nucleotides, the CDR3 is TGCGCCAGCAGCTTGAATAACGCGGATTACAATGAGCAGTTCTTC. It yields the protein CASSLNNADYNEQFF.

This clonotype was seen more than once but under ten times. The rearrangement links TRBV7-2 to TRBJ2-5; the match to TRBD2 covers 7 bases. The CDR3 has 14 residues. V dropped 8 bases and J dropped 5; count of bases not matched to a gene: 11. Germline loops: CDR1 SGHTA, CDR2 FQGNSA. This CDR3 is CASEGQAGGETQYF. DNA for the CDR3: TGTGCCAGCGAGGGGCAGGCCGGGGGGGAGACCCAGTACTTC.

This clonotype was counted only a few times. The chain links TRBV20-1 to TRBJ2-3; 7 bases fit TRBD1. The CDR3 consists of 15 residues. Germline V gene sequence: CDR1 DFQATT, CDR2 SNEGSKA (reference sequence). The V segment lost 6 bases and the J segment 6 bases; nucleotides outside the gene matches: 15. CDR3 bases: TGCAGTGCAAACCCGCCTAGCTCGGGACAGGATACGCAGTATTTT. Translating gives CSANPPSSGQDTQYF.

The sample holds a few counts of this clonotype. No conserved phenylalanine or tryptophan is present at the end of the CDR3, so a read error is the likely explanation. The chain uses TRBV5-1 and TRBJ2-5; possibly TRBD1 for D (6 bases). The CDR3 is 16 residues long. Germline loops: CDR1 SGHRS, CDR2 YFSETQ. V was trimmed by 0 bases and J by 1 base, leaving 13 bases between them. The CDR3 DNA is TGCGCCAGCAGCTTGGAAAAACAGGGTAGCCAAGAGACCCAGTACCTC. It yields the protein CASSLEKQGSQETQYL.

The V call is TRBV4-3, the J call TRBJ2-3; D ambiguous. The V end was cut by 3 bases, the J end by 6 bases, with 16 bases between. The germline CDR1 and CDR2 sequences are LGHNA and YSLEER. The CDR3 extends over 15 amino acids. CDR3 bases: TGCGCCAGCAGCCAGACCTCAGGTTGGTTGGATACGCAGTATTTT. It codes for CASSQTSGWLDTQYF.

The rearrangement uses TRBV6-5 and TRBJ2-1; no reliable D call. V was shortened by 3 bases and J by 9 bases, with 15 bases between the two germline ends. The germline gives CDR1 MNHEY, CDR2 SVGAGI. The CDR3 loop spans 14 amino acids. The CDR3 bases are TGTGCCAGCAGTTATGGCCGGCTAGTGCGTGAGCAGTTCTTC. Amino acid sequence: CASSYGRLVREQFF.

The rearrangement links TRBV3-1 to TRBJ2-3, with D uncertain. The CDR3 has 14 amino acids. Germline CDR1 is LGHDT and CDR2 is YNNKEL (reference sequence). V was clipped by 1 base and J by 6 bases, with 11 bases between them. The CDR3 spells CASSQGPATDTQYF. As DNA, the CDR3 is TGTGCCAGCAGCCAAGGCCCAGCCACGGATACGCAGTATTTT.

V and J are TRBV5-1 and TRBJ2-5; D perhaps matches TRBD2 (5 bases). Per the germline V gene, CDR1 is SGHRS and CDR2 is YFSETQ. V lost 4 bases to trimming and J lost 2 bases, with 12 bases between them. The CDR3 sequence is 14 residues long. The DNA of the CDR3 is TGCGCCAGCAGCCGTCCTAGCAGTCAAGAGACCCAGTACTTC. This codes for CASSRPSSQETQYF.

V is TRBV2 and J is TRBJ1-2, with D uncertain. The germline gives CDR1 SNHLY, CDR2 FYNNEI. V was clipped by 3 bases and J by 5 bases, with 7 bases between them. This CDR3 has 12 amino acids. The CDR3: CASSENGYGYTF. CDR3 DNA: TGTGCCAGCAGTGAGAATGGTTATGGCTACACCTTC.

This clonotype was found a few times. The chain has TRBV6-5 and TRBJ2-1; 10 nucleotides agree with TRBD2. Germline V gives CDR1 MNHEY, CDR2 SVGAGI. V was pared by 2 bases and J by 13 bases, with 8 bases of the junction left unmatched. CDR3 length: 14 residues. The CDR3 DNA reads TGTGCCAGCAGTTACCGCCTAGCGGGGGATCCCCAGTTCTTC. Protein sequence: CASSYRLAGDPQFF.

The V and J genes are TRBV24-1 and TRBJ2-5, with 8 bases aligning to TRBD1. Unmatched junction bases numbered 12, after V lost 10 bases and J lost 3 bases. Germline V gene lookup returns CDR1 KGHDR and CDR2 SFDVKD. This CDR3 has 15 residues. CDR3 loop: CATTPGQGGEETQYF. CDR3 nucleotide sequence: TGTGCCACTACCCCAGGACAGGGTGGGGAAGAGACCCAGTACTTC.

The rearrangement uses TRBV24-1 and TRBJ2-3; 13 nucleotides line up with TRBD2. V trimming: 6 bases; J trimming: 4 bases; junction bases outside the gene matches: 6. The CDR3 has 16 amino acids. Per germline, CDR1 KGHDR and CDR2 SFDVKD. The DNA of the CDR3 is TGTGCCACCAGTCCGAGACTAGCGGGGGGAGCAGATACGCAGTATTTT. This sequence encodes CATSPRLAGGADTQYF.

This clonotype turned up a few times. V and J are TRBV2 and TRBJ2-3; the D gene is possibly TRBD1 (5 bases). There are 15 residues in the CDR3. V was shortened by 2 bases and J by 6 bases, with 15 bases between the two germline ends. Germline loops: CDR1 SNHLY, CDR2 FYNNEI. CDR3 in amino acids: CASSEQSRKGDTQYF. The CDR3 nucleotides read TGTGCCAGCAGTGAACAATCCAGGAAGGGGGATACGCAGTATTTT.

This clonotype has only a few counts. At one end the junction does not follow the germline gene, possibly because of a read error. The chain joins TRBV11-2 to TRBJ2-3; D is undetermined. Germline CDR1 and CDR2: SGHAT and FQNNGV. This CDR3 region has 11 residues. CDR3 sequence (DNA): TGTGCCAGCAGCTTAGATACTCAGGACCATTTT. It translates to CASSLDTQDHF. Using reference TRBV11-2 and TRBJ2-3 for the parts outside the CDR3, the full variable domain is EAGVAQSPRYKIIEKRQSVAFWCNPISGHATLYWYQQILGQGPKLLIQFQNNGVVDDSQLPKDRFSAERLKGVDSTLKIQPAKLEDSAVYLCASSLDTQDHFGPGTRLTVL.

The chain links TRBV12-3 or TRBV12-4 to TRBJ2-3, with a tentative D call TRBD1 (5 bases). The CDR3 runs 13 residues. V lost 6 bases to trimming and J lost 6 bases, with 13 bases between them. CDR3 residues: CASSQGFADTQYF. The DNA of the CDR3 is TGTGCCAGCAGCCAGGGATTCGCCGATACGCAGTATTTT.

This clonotype occurred a few times. The chain carries TRBV5-8 and TRBJ2-7; D ambiguous. The CDR3 consists of 13 residues. The V end lost 2 bases, the J end lost 1 base, and 7 bases lay between the germline ends. Germline CDR1 SGHTS, CDR2 YDEGEE. The CDR3, as DNA: TGTGCCAGCAGCTTCCCGGAGTCCTACGAGCAGTACTTC. Its translation is CASSFPESYEQYF.

There are a few counts of this clonotype. The chain joins TRBV3-1 to TRBJ2-3; no definite D call. CDR1 and CDR2 (germline): LGHDT, YNNKEL (reference sequence). This CDR3 comprises 13 residues. Deletions cut 1 base from V and 3 bases from J, with 5 bases between. The CDR3 bases are TGTGCCAGCAGCCAAGGGATTACAGATACGCAGTATTTT. Translated, it gives CASSQGITDTQYF.

This clonotype occurred a few times. The chain links TRBV3-1 to TRBJ2-5, with unresolved D. V lost 5 bases, J lost 7 bases, and 14 bases lay in between. The CDR3 is 13 residues long. The germline V gene encodes CDR1 LGHDT and CDR2 YNNKEL (reference sequence). The CDR3, as DNA: TGTGCCAGCAGCGGCAGAGACCTGGGGACCCAGTACTTC. It is translated as CASSGRDLGTQYF.

This clonotype was recorded a few times. The chain links TRBV9 to TRBJ2-5; D uncertain. Germline V CDR1 and CDR2: SGDLS, YYNGEE. CDR3 length equals 14 residues. Trimming removed 3 bases at V and 5 bases at J, with 14 bases between. Written as DNA, the CDR3 is TGTGCCAGCAGCGCGACCCCCCGGTGGGAGACCCAGTACTTC. Encoded protein: CASSATPRWETQYF.

This chain uses TRBV12-3 or TRBV12-4 with TRBJ1-2; 9 positions agree with TRBD1. V was pared by 5 bases and J by 4 bases, with 8 bases of the junction left unmatched. CDR3 length: 15 residues. CDR3: CASSRGQGGGYGYTF. DNA for the CDR3: TGTGCCAGCAGTCGGGGACAGGGCGGTGGCTATGGCTACACCTTC.

This clonotype was picked up a small number of times. The chain links TRBV28 to TRBJ1-1; the match to TRBD1 covers 7 bases. Germline V CDR1 and CDR2: MDHEN, SYDVKM. Losses at the gene ends were 4 bases for V and 11 bases for J; bases not matched to a gene: 10. The CDR3 runs 13 residues. CDR3 DNA sequence: TGTGCCAGCAGTTCGCCCACAGGGGATGGGGCTTTCTTT. Protein: CASSSPTGDGAFF.

The chain couples TRBV7-6 to TRBJ2-5; no definite D call. The CDR3 contains 14 residues. The ends were cut back, 5 bases at V and 2 bases at J, with 12 bases in the middle. Germline CDR1 is SGHVS and CDR2 is FNYEAQ. The CDR3 region is CASSPSTSQETQYF. DNA for the CDR3: TGTGCCAGCAGCCCGTCCACCTCACAAGAGACCCAGTACTTC.

The chain combines TRBV6-5 with TRBJ1-1, with D perhaps matching TRBD1 (6 bases). This CDR3 is 15 amino acids long. From germline, CDR1 is MNHEY and CDR2 SVGAGI. The V end was cut by 5 bases, the J end by 1 base, with 14 bases between. CDR3 DNA: TGTGCCAGCAGTCCGGGGGGCAGGACGAACACTGAAGCTTTCTTT. Encoded protein: CASSPGGRTNTEAFF.

This clonotype has only a few counts. The chain carries TRBV24-1 and TRBJ2-7; D unclear. Germline CDR1 is KGHDR and CDR2 is SFDVKD. Trimming removed 6 bases at V and 5 bases at J, with 13 bases between. CDR3 length equals 13 residues. The CDR3 DNA is TGTGCCACCAGTAGCCGGACCAGCGACGAGCAGTACTTC. It codes for CATSSRTSDEQYF.

The CDR3 nucleotides are TGTGCCAGCAGTTATGGCCGGGGAGAAGCTTTCTTT. This translates into CASSYGRGEAFF. V and J are TRBV12-3 or TRBV12-4 and TRBJ1-1, with D unresolved. The CDR3 extends over 12 amino acids. Trimming took 4 bases from V and 8 from J, leaving 11 bases between them.